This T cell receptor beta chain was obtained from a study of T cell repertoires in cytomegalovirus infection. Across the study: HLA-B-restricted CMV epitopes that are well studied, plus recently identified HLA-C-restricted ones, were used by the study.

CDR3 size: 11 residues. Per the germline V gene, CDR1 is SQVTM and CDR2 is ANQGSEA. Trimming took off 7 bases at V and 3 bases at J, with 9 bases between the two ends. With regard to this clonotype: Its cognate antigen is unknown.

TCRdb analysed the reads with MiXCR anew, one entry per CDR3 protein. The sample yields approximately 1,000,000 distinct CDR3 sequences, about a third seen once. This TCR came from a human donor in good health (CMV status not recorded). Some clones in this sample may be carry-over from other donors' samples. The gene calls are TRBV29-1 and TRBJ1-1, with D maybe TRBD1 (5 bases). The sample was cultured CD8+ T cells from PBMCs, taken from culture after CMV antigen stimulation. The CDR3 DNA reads TGCAGCGCTCCGGGGGACACTGAAGCTTTCTTT. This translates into CSAPGDTEAFF.